A single sample gave rise to the 11 T cell receptor beta chains below, sequenced in a study of blood T cell repertoires in COVID-19. Here immunoSEQ multiplex PCR was the method, and the copy in TCRdb shows in-frame clones only, minus some. The sample shows roughly 460,000 clones, 80% to 90% of them seen only once. Material for sequencing was peripheral blood. These receptor sequences come from a man between 18 and 29 years old with COVID-19, enrolled during active disease.

CDR3 nucleotides: TGTGCCAGCAGTTTATCGGGAGGTAGCAATCAGCCCCAGCATTTT. As protein: CASSLSGGSNQPQHF. The rearrangement links TRBV6-6 to TRBJ1-5; D is undetermined. Trimming shortened V by 4 bases and J by 0 bases, and 10 bases separated the two germline ends. The CDR3 has 15 residues. CDR1 and CDR2 from the germline V gene are MNHNY and SVGAGI (reference sequence).

The chain recombines TRBV5-1 with TRBJ2-3; 8 bases map to TRBD2. Per germline, CDR1 SGHRS and CDR2 YFSETQ. J gave up 4 bases and V 3 bases, and 13 bases lay outside the gene matches. The CDR3 is 17 residues long. The CDR3 sequence: CASSSNRLAIRADTQYF. In DNA form, the CDR3 reads TGCGCCAGCAGCTCAAATAGACTAGCGATACGGGCAGATACGCAGTATTTT.

This chain links TRBV2 with TRBJ2-7; TRBD2 might be the D (6 bases). The germline gives CDR1 SNHLY, CDR2 FYNNEI. Trimming left V 6 bases short and J 3 bases short, with 18 bases between. CDR3 length: 15 residues. The DNA of the CDR3 is TGTGCCAGCAGCGGGAGTCCGACGGGGCTCTACGAGCAGTACTTC. It yields the protein CASSGSPTGLYEQYF.

This CDR3 is CATIRRRTYEQYF. Written as DNA, the CDR3 is TGTGCCACCATAAGGAGAAGAACCTACGAGCAGTACTTC. This chain connects TRBV24-1 to TRBJ2-7; D is uncertain. The CDR3 covers 13 residues. The germline CDR1 and CDR2 sequences are KGHDR and SFDVKD. Trimming took 8 bases from V and 2 from J, leaving 12 bases between them.

V and J are TRBV7-2 and TRBJ2-1; possible D gene TRBD2, 6 bases. The CDR3 runs 13 residues. Per the germline V gene, CDR1 is SGHTA and CDR2 is FQGNSA. The germline V and J ends were trimmed by 4 bases and 4 bases, with 8 bases remaining between them. The CDR3 bases are TGTGCCAGCAGCTGGGAGGCTTACAATGAGCAGTTCTTC. It yields the protein CASSWEAYNEQFF.

V and J are TRBV2 and TRBJ2-1, with a tentative D call TRBD2 (6 bases). The CDR3 has 15 residues. Per the germline V gene, CDR1 is SNHLY and CDR2 is FYNNEI. The V end was cut by 1 base, the J end by 8 bases, with 15 bases between. CDR3 sequence (DNA): TGTGCCAGCAGTGAAGGGTCAGGAGGGGTATATGAGCAGTTCTTC. It codes for CASSEGSGGVYEQFF.

This rearrangement joins TRBV4-1 to TRBJ1-1; perhaps TRBD1 as D (6 bases). The CDR3 spans 14 residues. CDR1 and CDR2 (germline): MGHRA, YSYEKL. Trimming cost V 4 bases and J 1 base, with 10 bases left between them. CDR3 protein: CASSLAGANTEAFF. The CDR3 DNA follows: TGCGCCAGCAGCCTCGCAGGGGCGAACACTGAAGCTTTCTTT.

The rearrangement uses TRBV27 and TRBJ2-2, with a weak D call TRBD1 (6 bases). Trimming shortened V by 5 bases and J by 5 bases, and 15 bases separated the two germline ends. In germline, CDR1 is MNHEY, CDR2 SMNVEV (reference sequence). The CDR3 is 15 amino acids. CDR3 DNA sequence: TGTGCCAGCAGTCCCAGGGGATTAGAGACCGGGGAGCTGTTTTTT. Protein: CASSPRGLETGELFF.

This rearrangement joins TRBV21-1 to TRBJ2-5; whether TRBD2, the table's D call, matches the DNA was not checked. TRBV21-1 is recorded as a pseudogene. The CDR3 is 15 amino acids. This CDR3 reads CASSKVAAVQETQYF. CDR3 nucleotide sequence: TGTGCCAGCAGCAAAGTCGCGGCGGTACAAGAGACCCAGTACTTC.

The rearrangement links TRBV2 to TRBJ2-3; D may be TRBD2 (5 bases). There are 14 residues in the CDR3. Trimming pared 5 bases from V and 0 bases from J, leaving 9 bases between. Germline CDR1 SNHLY, CDR2 FYNNEI. The CDR3 here is CASSPTISTDTQYF. CDR3 sequence (DNA): TGTGCCAGCAGTCCGACTATCAGCACAGATACGCAGTATTTT.

The chain links TRBV5-1 to TRBJ1-2; 8 bases align to TRBD1. The CDR3 has 14 residues. The germline CDR1 and CDR2 sequences are SGHRS and YFSETQ. The ends lost 4 bases at V and 4 bases at J; junction bases unmatched: 6. The CDR3 spells CASSAGGFLYGYTF. In nucleotides, the CDR3 is TGCGCCAGCAGCGCAGGGGGCTTCCTCTATGGCTACACCTTC.